Below, one TCR beta chain is given with its context. There are 13 residues in the CDR3. Germline CDR1 reads SNHLY; CDR2 reads FYNNEI. The V gene lost 6 bases and the J gene lost 4 bases, with 11 bases spanning the gap. TCRdb's copy holds only in-frame clones and misses some; the assay was immunoSEQ multiplex PCR. This table holds more than 65,000 clones, 70% to 85% found once. This entry comes from a study of blood T cell repertoires in COVID-19. Overall study: Sample material is recorded as cDNA or gDNA derived from T cells, B-cell-depleted T cells, or PBMCs.

The origin of this receptor is a woman between 65 and 79 years old with acute or convalescent COVID-19. The V and J genes are TRBV2 and TRBJ2-3, with D perhaps TRBD2 (5 bases). Sequences were obtained from peripheral blood. CDR3 in amino acids: CASSSILADTQYF. Written as DNA, the CDR3 is TGTGCCAGCAGCTCCATACTAGCAGATACGCAGTATTTT.